This T cell receptor beta chain was observed in a study of vaccination and CD4 T cells after COVID-19. Study overall: Each participant was administered two doses of a vaccine, which was either BNT162b2 or mRNA-1273. Each post-COVID sample was drawn after diagnosis, and the median interval was roughly 97 days (range 35 to 161). Regarding the study as a whole: SARS-CoV-2-reactive clonotype medians increased from approximately 21 to 40, not significantly.

The CDR3 runs 12 residues. Trimming took 4 bases from V and 10 from J, leaving 12 bases between them. Germline lookup yields CDR1 MNHEY and CDR2 SVGEGT. On this clonotype itself: No antigen is known for it.

Sequencing of cultured CD4+ T cell DNA used the Oncomine TCR Beta short-read assay. TCRdb re-called the PCR reads through MiXCR, storing one row per CDR3 protein. The sample contains several thousand distinct CDR3 sequences, over 25% of which appear only once. Noted treatment: approximately 11-day PBMC culture with coronavirus spike peptide pools or control peptides (ViraFEST assay). ViraFEST relied on peptide pools to expand antigen-specific T cells; the TCRs were sequenced afterward. The chain recombines TRBV6-2 or TRBV6-3 with TRBJ2-3, with D unresolved. The sequence was collected from a human donor who had recovered from COVID-19. The specimen sequenced was CD4+ T cells from blood, cultured in vitro. The CDR3 sequence is CASSSYGRAQYF. In DNA, the CDR3 is TGTGCCAGCAGTTCTTACGGAAGGGCGCAGTATTTT.